The present T cell receptor beta chain was sequenced within a study of a mutant IDH1 vaccine in newly diagnosed glioma (dated by TCRdb to the early 2020s). Some background on the complete study: Eight vaccinations were administered to patients in weeks 1, 3, 5, 7, 11, 15, 19 and 23, corresponding to visits V03 through V10. In the chemotherapy-containing groups, vaccination started alongside temozolomide cycles, whereas in patients who had radiotherapy alone it started 4-6 weeks after radiotherapy. Before enrollment, patients had received standard therapy of radiotherapy alone, temozolomide alone, or radiochemotherapy with temozolomide; most received the combination. Longitudinal TCRB deep sequencing was performed for about two dozen treated patients wherever samples were available for exploratory analyses. Of the roughly 32 treated patients, 62.5% were male and approximately 38% were female, and a mean age of roughly 40 years was recorded. Peripheral blood was drawn at six visits: V03 (baseline), V05, V07, V10, V12 and V13.

The library was made by the immunoSEQ multiplex PCR assay. Rearranged TCR beta chain sequences were amplified with the hsTCRB Kit following the manufacturer's protocol. An Illumina MiSeq was used to sequence the TCRB libraries. The original methods were these. The kit vendor's proprietary platform handled demultiplexing, trimming and gene mapping. As stored in TCRdb, this immuneACCESS dataset retains in-frame rearrangements with V and J assigned. A fraction of the clones does not appear; measured against another copy, unresolved V genes explain less than half of the discrepancy, and the remainder lacks a known reason. V, J and clone size are taken as reported in that table, and D and trimming were inferred from the DNA itself. The sample table shows 110,000 or so clones, and about 90% are seen once. The ten most abundant clones make up 0.5% to 0.65% of the sample. The paper as a whole reports these results and caveats: Selection of PBMC samples for TCRB deep sequencing was based on availability. Changes in the top peripheral T cell clonotypes picked up by TCRB sequencing did not appear to be linked to pseudoprogression. The authors noted that analyses of patient blood samples could not be reproduced because of sample limitations. Across multiple MHC alleles, vaccine-induced immune responses were seen in around 93% of patients.

CDR3 length: 16 amino acids, cysteine to phenylalanine. The DNA shown is the 48-base CDR3, in frame from base 1. As encoded in the germline V gene, CDR1 is SGHTA while CDR2 is FQGNSA. V loses 5 bases of germline sequence and J loses 5 bases, and the interval between the two ends is 22 bases. This clone has just one count. What antigen it recognizes has not been identified. The input lacks base qualities; no much larger clone sits a single base away. The time point label for this specimen denotes: week 11, during vaccination. Each vaccine dose was 300 ug of a 20-mer mutant IDH1 peptide in Montanide, given subcutaneously with topical imiquimod. Donors had newly diagnosed WHO grade 3 or 4 IDH1-mutant astrocytomas with loss of nuclear ATRX. The samples were drawn from NOA16, a multicentre, single-arm, open-label phase I trial in Germany that tested a mutant IDH1 peptide vaccine in humans for the first time. The DNeasy Blood and Tissue Kit was used to extract genomic DNA from EDTA blood for TCRB sequencing.

The sequenced sample was PBMCs, obtained from a glioma patient whose treatment included an IDH1 peptide vaccine. The sequence derives from a woman aged 45-60 years with glioma. In this chain, TRBV7-2 is recombined with TRBJ2-7, with the D gene uncertain. Here is the DNA: TGTGCCAGCAGCCCTGCGAGGCGGAGAAGCTATGACGAGCAGTACTTC. The translation is CASSPARRRSYDEQYF. The full variable domain, completed from the reference TRBV7-2 and TRBJ2-7 proteins outside the CDR3, reads GAGVSQSPSNKVTEKGKDVELRCDPISGHTALYWYRQSLGQGLEFLIYFQGNSAPDKSGLPSDRFSAERTGGSVSTLTIQRTQQEDSAVYLCASSPARRRSYDEQYFGPGTRLTVT.